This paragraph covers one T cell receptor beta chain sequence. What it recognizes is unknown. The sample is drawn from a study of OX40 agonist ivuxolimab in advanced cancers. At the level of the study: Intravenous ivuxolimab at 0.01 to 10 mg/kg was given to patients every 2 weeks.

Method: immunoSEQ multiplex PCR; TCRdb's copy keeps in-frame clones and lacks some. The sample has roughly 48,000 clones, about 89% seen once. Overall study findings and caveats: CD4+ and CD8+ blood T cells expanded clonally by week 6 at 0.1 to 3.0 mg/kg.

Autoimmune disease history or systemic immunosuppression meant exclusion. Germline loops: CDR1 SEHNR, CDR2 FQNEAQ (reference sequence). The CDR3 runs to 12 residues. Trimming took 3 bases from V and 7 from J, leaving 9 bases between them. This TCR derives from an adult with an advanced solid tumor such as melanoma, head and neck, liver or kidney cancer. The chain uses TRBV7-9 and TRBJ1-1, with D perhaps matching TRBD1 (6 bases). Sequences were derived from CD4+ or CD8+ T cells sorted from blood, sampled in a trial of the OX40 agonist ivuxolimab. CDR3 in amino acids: CASSLGALEAFF. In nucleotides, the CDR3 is TGTGCCAGCAGCTTGGGGGCACTTGAAGCTTTCTTT.